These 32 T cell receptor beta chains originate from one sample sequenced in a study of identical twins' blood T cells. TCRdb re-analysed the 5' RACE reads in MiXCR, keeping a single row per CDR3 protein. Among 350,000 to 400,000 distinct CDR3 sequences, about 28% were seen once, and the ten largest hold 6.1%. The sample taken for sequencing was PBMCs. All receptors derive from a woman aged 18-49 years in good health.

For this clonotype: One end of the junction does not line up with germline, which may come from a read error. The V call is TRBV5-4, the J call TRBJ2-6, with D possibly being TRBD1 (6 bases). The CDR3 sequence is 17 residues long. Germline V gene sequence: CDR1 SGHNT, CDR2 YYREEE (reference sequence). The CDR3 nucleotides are TGTGCCAGCAGACCCGGGACATCAGTCTCTGGGGCCAGCGTCCTGACTTTC. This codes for CASRPGTSVSGASVLTF.

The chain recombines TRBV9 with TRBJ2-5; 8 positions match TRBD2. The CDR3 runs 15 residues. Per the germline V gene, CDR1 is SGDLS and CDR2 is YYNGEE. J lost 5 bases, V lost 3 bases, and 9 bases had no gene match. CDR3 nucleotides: TGTGCCAGCAGCGCCGCAGCGGGAGTCTTGGAGACCCAGTACTTC. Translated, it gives CASSAAAGVLETQYF.

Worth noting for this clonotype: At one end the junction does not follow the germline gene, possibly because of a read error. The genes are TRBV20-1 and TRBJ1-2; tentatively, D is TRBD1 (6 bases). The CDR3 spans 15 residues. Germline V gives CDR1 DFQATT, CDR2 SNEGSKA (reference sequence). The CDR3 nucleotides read TGCAGTGCTAGAGATTCGGGGGCGACTAACCATGGCTACACCTTC. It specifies CSARDSGATNHGYTF.

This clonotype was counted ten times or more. This CDR3 reads CSAIPTAFGYTF. Here the CDR3 DNA reads TGCAGTGCTATCCCCACAGCGTTTGGCTACACCTTC. This chain uses TRBV20-1 with TRBJ1-2, with unresolved D. Germline V gives CDR1 DFQATT, CDR2 SNEGSKA (reference sequence). The CDR3 totals 12 residues. Trimming cost V 4 bases and J 7 bases, with 13 bases left between them.

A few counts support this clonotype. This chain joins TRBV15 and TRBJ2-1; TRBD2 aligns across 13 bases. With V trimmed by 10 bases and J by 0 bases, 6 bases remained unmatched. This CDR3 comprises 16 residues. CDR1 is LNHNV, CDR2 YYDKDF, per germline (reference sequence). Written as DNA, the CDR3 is TGTGCCATTGCGACTAGCGGGAGGACCTCCTACAATGAGCAGTTCTTC. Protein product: CAIATSGRTSYNEQFF.

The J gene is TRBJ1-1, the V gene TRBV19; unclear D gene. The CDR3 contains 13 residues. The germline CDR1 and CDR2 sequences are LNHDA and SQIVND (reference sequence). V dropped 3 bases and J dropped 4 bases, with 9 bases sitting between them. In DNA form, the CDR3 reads TGTGCCAGTAGTATGTGGGGTGGCACTGAAGCTTTCTTT. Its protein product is CASSMWGGTEAFF. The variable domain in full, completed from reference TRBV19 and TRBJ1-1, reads DGGITQSPKYLFRKEGQNVTLSCEQNLNHDAMYWYRQDPGQGLRLIYYSQIVNDFQKGDIAEGYSVSREKKESFPLTVTSAQKNPTAFYLCASSMWGGTEAFFGQGTRLTVV.

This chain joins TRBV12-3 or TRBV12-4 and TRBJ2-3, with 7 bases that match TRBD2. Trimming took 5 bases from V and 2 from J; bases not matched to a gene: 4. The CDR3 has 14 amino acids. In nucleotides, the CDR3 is TGTGCCAGCAGTCTGACTAGCCCCACAGATACGCAGTATTTT. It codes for CASSLTSPTDTQYF.

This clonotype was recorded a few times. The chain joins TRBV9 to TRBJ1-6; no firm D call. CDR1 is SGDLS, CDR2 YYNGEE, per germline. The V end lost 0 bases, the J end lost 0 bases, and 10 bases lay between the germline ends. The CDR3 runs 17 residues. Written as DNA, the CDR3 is TGTGCCAGCAGCGTAGCTACGGGGAGCTCCTATAATTCACCCCTCCACTTT. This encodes CASSVATGSSYNSPLHF.

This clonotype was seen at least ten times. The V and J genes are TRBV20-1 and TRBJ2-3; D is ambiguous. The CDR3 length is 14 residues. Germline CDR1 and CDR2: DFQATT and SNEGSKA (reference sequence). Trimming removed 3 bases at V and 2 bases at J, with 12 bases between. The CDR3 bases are TGCAGTGCTAGTTTGGCTACCGTCACAGATACGCAGTATTTT. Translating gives CSASLATVTDTQYF.

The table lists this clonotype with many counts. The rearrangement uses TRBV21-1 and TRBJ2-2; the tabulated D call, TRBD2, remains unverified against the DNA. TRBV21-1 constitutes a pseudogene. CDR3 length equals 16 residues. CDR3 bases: TGTGCCAGCCTCGGACTATCTGACACGAACACCGGGGAGCTGTTTTTT. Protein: CASLGLSDTNTGELFF.

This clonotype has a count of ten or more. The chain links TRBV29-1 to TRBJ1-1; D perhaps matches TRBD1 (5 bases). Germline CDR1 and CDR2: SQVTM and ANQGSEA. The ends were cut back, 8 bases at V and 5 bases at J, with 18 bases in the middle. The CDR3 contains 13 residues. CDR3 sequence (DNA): TGCAGCACATCCTCCGGGACGTCGACTGAAGCTTTCTTT. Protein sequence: CSTSSGTSTEAFF. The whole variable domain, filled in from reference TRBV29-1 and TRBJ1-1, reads SAVISQKPSRDICQRGTSLTIQCQVDSQVTMMFWYRQQPGQSLTLIATANQGSEATYESGFVIDKFPISRPNLTFSTLTVSNMSPEDSSIYLCSTSSGTSTEAFFGQGTRLTVV.

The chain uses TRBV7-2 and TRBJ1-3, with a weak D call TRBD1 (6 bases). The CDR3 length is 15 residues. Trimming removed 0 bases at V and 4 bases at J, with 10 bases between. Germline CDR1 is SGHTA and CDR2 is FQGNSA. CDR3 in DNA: TGTGCCAGCAGCTTAGCACAGGGCGGGGGAAACACCATATATTTT. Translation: CASSLAQGGGNTIYF.

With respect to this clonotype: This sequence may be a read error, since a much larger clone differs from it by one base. CDR3 amino acids: CSALSAVTEAFF. The DNA of the CDR3 is TGCAGTGCTCTTTCCGCTGTCACTGAAGCTTTCTTT. The chain uses TRBV20-1 and TRBJ1-1, with unresolved D. The germline V gene has CDR1 DFQATT and CDR2 SNEGSKA (reference sequence). V gave up 5 bases and J gave up 4 bases, with 11 bases separating them. This CDR3 is built from 12 residues.

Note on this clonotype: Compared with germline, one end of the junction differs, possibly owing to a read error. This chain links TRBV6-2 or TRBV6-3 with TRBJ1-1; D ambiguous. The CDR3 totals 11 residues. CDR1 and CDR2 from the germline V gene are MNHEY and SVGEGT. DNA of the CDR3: TGTGTCAGCAGTTTAAACACTGAAGCTTTCTTT. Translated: CVSSLNTEAFF.

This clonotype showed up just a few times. CDR3 amino acids: CASSFGTDYHYYGYTF. The CDR3 DNA reads TGTGCCAGCAGCTTTGGGACGGACTACCACTACTATGGCTACACCTTC. The chain carries TRBV7-9 and TRBJ1-2, with D possibly matching TRBD1 (5 bases). Trimming shortened V by 3 bases and J by 3 bases, and 17 bases separated the two germline ends. CDR3 size: 16 residues. In germline, CDR1 is SEHNR, CDR2 FQNEAQ (reference sequence).

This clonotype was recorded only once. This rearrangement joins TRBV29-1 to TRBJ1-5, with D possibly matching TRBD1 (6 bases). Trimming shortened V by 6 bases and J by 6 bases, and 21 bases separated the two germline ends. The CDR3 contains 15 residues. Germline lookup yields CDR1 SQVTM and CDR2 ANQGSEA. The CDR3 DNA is TGCAGCGTGGCCATAGTACAGGGCTCTGGTCAGCCCCAGCATTTT. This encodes CSVAIVQGSGQPQHF.

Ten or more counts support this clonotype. DNA for the CDR3: TGTGCCAGCAATCGAGGGTCGGGTAAGGAAGCTTTCTTT. Protein sequence: CASNRGSGKEAFF. The chain has TRBV11-2 and TRBJ1-1; D is ambiguous. Germline V lookup: CDR1 SGHAT, CDR2 FQNNGV. This CDR3 is 13 amino acids long. V was clipped by 7 bases and J by 8 bases, with 17 bases between them.

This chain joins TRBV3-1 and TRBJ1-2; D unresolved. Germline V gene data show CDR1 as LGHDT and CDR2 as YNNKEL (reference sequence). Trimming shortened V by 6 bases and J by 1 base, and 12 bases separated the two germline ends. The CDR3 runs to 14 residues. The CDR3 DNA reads TGTGCCAGCAGTCCTATAGTGTTTAACTATGGCTACACCTTC. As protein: CASSPIVFNYGYTF.

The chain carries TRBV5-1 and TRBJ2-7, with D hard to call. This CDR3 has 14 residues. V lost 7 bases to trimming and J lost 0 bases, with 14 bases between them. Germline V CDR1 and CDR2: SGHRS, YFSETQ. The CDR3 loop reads CASGLVGSSYEQYF. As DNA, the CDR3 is TGCGCCAGCGGGCTCGTCGGGTCCTCCTACGAGCAGTACTTC.

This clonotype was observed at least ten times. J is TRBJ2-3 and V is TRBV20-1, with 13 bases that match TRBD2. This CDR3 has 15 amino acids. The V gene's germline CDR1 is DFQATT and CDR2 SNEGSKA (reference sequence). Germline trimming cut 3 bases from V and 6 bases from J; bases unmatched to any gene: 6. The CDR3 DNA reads TGCAGTGCTAGCACTAGCGGGGGGGATACTGATACGCAGTATTTT. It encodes CSASTSGGDTDTQYF.

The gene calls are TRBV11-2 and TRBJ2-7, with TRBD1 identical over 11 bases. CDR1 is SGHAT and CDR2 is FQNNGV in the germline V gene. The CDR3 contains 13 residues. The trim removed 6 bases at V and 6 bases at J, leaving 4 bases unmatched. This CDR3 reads CASRDRGLFEQYF. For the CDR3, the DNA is TGTGCCAGCAGGGACAGGGGGCTGTTCGAGCAGTACTTC.

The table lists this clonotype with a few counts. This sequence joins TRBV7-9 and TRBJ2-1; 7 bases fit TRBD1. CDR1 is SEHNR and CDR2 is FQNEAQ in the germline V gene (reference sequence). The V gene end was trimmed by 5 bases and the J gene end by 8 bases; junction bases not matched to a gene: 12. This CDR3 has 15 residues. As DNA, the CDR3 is TGTGCCAGCAGCCACCGGGACAGCTATTTGGATGAGCAGTTCTTC. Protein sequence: CASSHRDSYLDEQFF. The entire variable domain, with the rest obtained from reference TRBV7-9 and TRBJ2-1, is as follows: DTGVSQNPRHKITKRGQNVTFRCDPISEHNRLYWYRQTLGQGPEFLTYFQNEAQLEKSRLLSDRFSAERPKGSFSTLEIQRTEQGDSAMYLCASSHRDSYLDEQFFGPGTRLTVL.

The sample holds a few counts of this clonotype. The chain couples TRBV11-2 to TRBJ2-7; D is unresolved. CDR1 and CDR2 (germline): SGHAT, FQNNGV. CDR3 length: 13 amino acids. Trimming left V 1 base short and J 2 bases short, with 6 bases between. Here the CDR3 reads CASSLGSPYEQYF. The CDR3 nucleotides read TGTGCCAGCAGCTTAGGCAGTCCCTACGAGCAGTACTTC.

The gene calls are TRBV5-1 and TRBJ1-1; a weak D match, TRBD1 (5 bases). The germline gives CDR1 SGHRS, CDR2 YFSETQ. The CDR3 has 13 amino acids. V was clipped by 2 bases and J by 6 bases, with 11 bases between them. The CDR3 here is CASSFAGTAEAFF. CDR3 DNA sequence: TGCGCCAGCAGCTTCGCCGGGACGGCTGAAGCTTTCTTT.

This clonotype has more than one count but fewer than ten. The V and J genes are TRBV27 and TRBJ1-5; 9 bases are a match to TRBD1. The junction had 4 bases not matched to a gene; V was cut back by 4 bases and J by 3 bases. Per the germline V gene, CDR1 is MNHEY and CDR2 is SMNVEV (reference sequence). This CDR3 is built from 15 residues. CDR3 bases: TGTGCCAGCAGTTACAGGGGGCTGGTCAATCAGCCCCAGCATTTT. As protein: CASSYRGLVNQPQHF.

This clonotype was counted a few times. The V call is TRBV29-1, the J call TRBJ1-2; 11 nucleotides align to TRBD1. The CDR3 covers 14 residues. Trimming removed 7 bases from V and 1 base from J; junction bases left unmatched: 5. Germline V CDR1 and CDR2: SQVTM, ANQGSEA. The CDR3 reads CSALGQGDNYGYTF. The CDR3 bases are TGCAGCGCTCTGGGACAGGGGGATAACTATGGCTACACCTTC.

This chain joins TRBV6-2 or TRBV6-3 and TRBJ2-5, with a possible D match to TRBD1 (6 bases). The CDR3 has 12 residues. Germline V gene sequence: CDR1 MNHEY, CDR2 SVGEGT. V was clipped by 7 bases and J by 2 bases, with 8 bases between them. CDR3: CASKDRQETQYF. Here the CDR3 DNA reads TGTGCCAGCAAGGACAGACAAGAGACCCAGTACTTC.

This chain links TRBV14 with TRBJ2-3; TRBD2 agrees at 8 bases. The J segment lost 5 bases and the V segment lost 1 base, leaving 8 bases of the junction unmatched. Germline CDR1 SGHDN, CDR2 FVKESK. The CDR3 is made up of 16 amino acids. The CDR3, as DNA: TGTGCCAGCAGCCAAGTAAGCGGGAGCCCGGGAGATACGCAGTATTTT. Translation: CASSQVSGSPGDTQYF.

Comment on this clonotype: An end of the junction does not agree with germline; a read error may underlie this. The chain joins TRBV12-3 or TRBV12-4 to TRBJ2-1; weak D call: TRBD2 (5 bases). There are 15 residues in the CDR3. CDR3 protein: CASSFDQRHYNDQFF. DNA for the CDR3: TGTGCCAGCAGTTTTGATCAGCGGCATTACAATGATCAGTTCTTC.

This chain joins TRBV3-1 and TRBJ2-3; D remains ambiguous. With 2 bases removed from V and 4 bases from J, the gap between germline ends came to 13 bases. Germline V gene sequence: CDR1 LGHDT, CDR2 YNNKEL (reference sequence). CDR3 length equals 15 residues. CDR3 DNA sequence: TGTGCCAGCAGCCAATTAGGCTGGAGCCCAGATACGCAGTATTTT. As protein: CASSQLGWSPDTQYF.

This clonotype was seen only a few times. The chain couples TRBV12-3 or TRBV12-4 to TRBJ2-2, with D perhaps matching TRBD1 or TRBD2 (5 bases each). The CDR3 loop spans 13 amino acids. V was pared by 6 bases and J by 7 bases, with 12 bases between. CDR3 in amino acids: CASSSLGDGELFF. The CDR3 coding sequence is TGTGCCAGCAGCTCCCTGGGGGACGGGGAGCTGTTTTTT.

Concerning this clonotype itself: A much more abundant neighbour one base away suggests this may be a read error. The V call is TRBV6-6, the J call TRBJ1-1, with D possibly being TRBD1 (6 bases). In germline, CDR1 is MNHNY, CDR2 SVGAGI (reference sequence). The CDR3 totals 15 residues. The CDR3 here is CVSSKAPGDYTEAFF. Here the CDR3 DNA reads TGTGTCAGCAGCAAGGCCCCAGGGGATTACACTGAAGCTTTCTTT.